The rows below give T cell receptor beta chains drawn from one sample of a study of lymphopenia after photon versus proton radiotherapy. This table comes from immunoSEQ multiplex PCR, and its TCRdb copy is limited to in-frame clones, with some not included. The table includes more than 80,000 clones, about 86% detected once. Sequencing was performed on peripheral blood, taken from a patient treated with proton-based radiotherapy. Receptors were obtained from a man in his sixties with pancreatic cancer. Each CDR3 is given with its conserved first and last residue. The D gene is left open where the match is weak. The size entry is marked missing in some rows and otherwise reads once, few, many or a size class.

V gene	J gene	D gene	clone size	CDR3 DNA	CDR3 protein
TRBV30	TRBJ1-4	-	-	TGTGCCTGGAGTCGGCTGCTCAATGAAAAACTGTTTTTT	CAWSRLLNEKLFF
TRBV30	TRBJ2-6	-	-	TGTGCCTGGAGTCCTTCGAGAAGGGCTGGGGCCAACGTCCTGACTTTC	CAWSPSRRAGANVLTF
TRBV2	TRBJ2-1	-	-	TGTGCCAGCACCCGGGACTCAGGGGATGAGCAGTTCTTC	CASTRDSGDEQFF
TRBV11-2	TRBJ2-3	-	-	TGTGCCAGCAGCCTCGGGATCACAGATACGCAGTATTTT	CASSLGITDTQYF
TRBV2	TRBJ2-1	TRBD2	-	TGTGCCAGCAGTGTTCCTAGCGGATACAATGAGCAGTTCTTC	CASSVPSGYNEQFF
TRBV19	TRBJ1-5	TRBD1	once	TGTGCCAGTACCTCCGGGACAGGGGGCGCATTGCAGCCCCAGCATTTT	CASTSGTGGALQPQHF
TRBV2	TRBJ2-3	TRBD1	-	TGTGCCAGCAGTCCGGACAGGGTAAAGACAGATACGCAGTATTTT	CASSPDRVKTDTQYF
TRBV7-2	TRBJ1-2	-	-	TGTGCCAGCAGCTCTAACTATGGCTACACCTTC	CASSSNYGYTF
TRBV30	TRBJ2-7	TRBD2	-	TGTGCCTGCCTAGCGGGAAGCGTCGAGCAGTACTTC	CACLAGSVEQYF
TRBV9	TRBJ1-1	-	-	TGTGCCAGCAGCGTGATAGACAGAAACACTGAAGCTTTCTTT	CASSVIDRNTEAFF
TRBV28	TRBJ1-2	TRBD1	once	TGTGCCAGCAGTACACCGACAGGGTTCCTCTATGGCTACACCTTC	CASSTPTGFLYGYTF
TRBV10-3	TRBJ1-5	TRBD1	-	TGTGCCATCAGTGAGGGACAGGGGAATCAGCCCCAGCATTTT	CAISEGQGNQPQHF
TRBV7-8	TRBJ2-7	TRBD2	-	TGTGCCAGCAGGTCCGGGAGGTTCGCTTACGAGCAGTACTTC	CASRSGRFAYEQYF
TRBV18	TRBJ2-5	-	-	TGTGCCAGCTCAGAGGGGCGGGAGACCCAGTACTTC	CASSEGRETQYF
TRBV4-3	TRBJ2-3	-	-	TGCGCCAGCAGCCATCGGACAGCCCATACGCAGTATTTT	CASSHRTAHTQYF
TRBV11-3	TRBJ1-1	-	-	TGTGCCAGCAGCTTGGGATATGAAGCTTTCTTT	CASSLGYEAFF
TRBV28	TRBJ1-1	-	-	TGTGCCAGCAGCCAGGGGTTCAGGAACACTGAAGCTTTCTTT	CASSQGFRNTEAFF
TRBV5-1	TRBJ2-1	-	-	TGCGCCAGCAGCTTGGGGGGCTCAGGGGTCAATGAGCAGTTCTTC	CASSLGGSGVNEQFF
TRBV9	TRBJ2-7	TRBD1	-	TGTGCCAGCAGCCCGAGGGACAGGGCAGGGGGCGAGCAGTACTTC	CASSPRDRAGGEQYF
TRBV5-1	TRBJ1-1	-	-	TGCGCCAGCAGCGAAGACATTTACACTGAAGCTTTCTTT	CASSEDIYTEAFF
TRBV7-9	TRBJ2-3	TRBD2	-	TGTGCCAGCAGCCCACGCCGGACTAGCGGAAAAATCACAGATACGCAGTATTTT	CASSPRRTSGKITDTQYF
TRBV7-3	TRBJ2-1	TRBD2	-	TGTGCCAGCAGCTTGACTAGCGGAGGCTCCTACAATGAGCAGTTCTTC	CASSLTSGGSYNEQFF
TRBV5-4	TRBJ2-1	TRBD2	-	TGTGCCAGCAGCTTAGGTAGCGGGAGTCGAAATGAGCAGTTCTTC	CASSLGSGSRNEQFF
TRBV11-3	TRBJ2-5	-	-	TGTGCCAGCAGCTTAGATCGGGAGACCCAGTACTTC	CASSLDRETQYF
TRBV5-1	TRBJ2-5	-	-	TGCGCCAGCAGCTTGGGTGGAAGCGAGACCCAGTACTTC	CASSLGGSETQYF
TRBV15	TRBJ1-2	-	-	TGTGCCACCAGCAGAGGTCGGGCAGGGGCAAATGGCTACACCTTC	CATSRGRAGANGYTF
TRBV19	TRBJ2-5	TRBD2	-	TGTGCCAGTAGTATGCGGGGGGGATACCAAGAGACCCAGTACTTC	CASSMRGGYQETQYF
TRBV5-4	TRBJ1-2	-	-	TGTGCCAGCAGCTCGATAGGGGACTATACGGAGATAGGGGGCTACACCTTC	CASSSIGDYTEIGGYTF
TRBV27	TRBJ1-5	-	-	TGTGCCAGCAGTTTACTCAGGGTCGGGAATCAGCCCCAGCATTTT	CASSLLRVGNQPQHF
TRBV10-1	TRBJ1-5	-	once	TGCGCCAGCGTTCTACCAAGGTTGGGGGTTAGCAATCAGCCCCAGCATTTT	CASVLPRLGVSNQPQHF
TRBV29-1	TRBJ2-2	TRBD2	-	TGCAGCGCCAAATTGGGTCTAGCGGGAGGGCCTATGGGAACCGGGGAGCTGTTTTTT	CSAKLGLAGGPMGTGELFF
TRBV15	TRBJ1-5	-	once	TGTGCCACCAGCAGGGCCATCAGTGGCAATCAGCCCCAGCATTTT	CATSRAISGNQPQHF
TRBV27	TRBJ2-7	TRBD2	-	TGTGCCAGCAGCCCCTGGCCACTAGCGGGGGGGGTCGGGGAGCAGTACTTC	CASSPWPLAGGVGEQYF
TRBV7-8	TRBJ2-7	-	once	TGTGCCAGCACCTCCAGGGGTGAGCCCCCCTACGAGCAGTACTTC	CASTSRGEPPYEQYF
TRBV5-4	TRBJ1-1	-	-	TGTGCCAGCAGCGCCTCGAGTTTCAGGACTGAAGCTTTCTTT	CASSASSFRTEAFF
TRBV5-1	TRBJ2-1	-	-	TGCGCCAGCAGCCCGCTGACAGGGCGGGGGTTGAATGAGCAGTTCTTC	CASSPLTGRGLNEQFF
TRBV7-8	TRBJ2-2	-	few	TGTGCCAGCACCCCCCCACTCAGAGCTAGCACCGGGGAGCTGTTTTTT	CASTPPLRASTGELFF
TRBV7-3	TRBJ1-5	TRBD1	once	TGTGCCAGCAGCCTGGACAGGGTTCAGCCCCAGCATTTT	CASSLDRVQPQHF
TRBV13	TRBJ2-7	TRBD2	-	TGTGCCAGCAGCTTAGGGGCTAGCGGAGGCTACGAGCAGTACTTC	CASSLGASGGYEQYF